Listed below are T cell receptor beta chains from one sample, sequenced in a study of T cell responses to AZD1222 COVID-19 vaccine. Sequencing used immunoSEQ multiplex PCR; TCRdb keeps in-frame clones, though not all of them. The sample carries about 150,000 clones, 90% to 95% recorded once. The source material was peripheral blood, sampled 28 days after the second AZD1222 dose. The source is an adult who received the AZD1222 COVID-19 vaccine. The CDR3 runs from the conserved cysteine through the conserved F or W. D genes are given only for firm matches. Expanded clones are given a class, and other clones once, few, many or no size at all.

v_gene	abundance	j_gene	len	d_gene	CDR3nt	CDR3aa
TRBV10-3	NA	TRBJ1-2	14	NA	TGTGCCATCATCACCAGGGGTAGTAACTATGGCTACACCTTC	CAIITRGSNYGYTF
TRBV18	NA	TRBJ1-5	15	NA	TGTGCCAGCTCACCACCCGATTTCCCTGGCGCGCCCCAGCATTTT	CASSPPDFPGAPQHF
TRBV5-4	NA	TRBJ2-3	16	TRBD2	TGTGCCAGCAGCTCTAAAGCGGGGGGGCCCTCAGATACGCAGTATTTT	CASSSKAGGPSDTQYF
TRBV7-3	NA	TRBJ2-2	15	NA	TGTGCCAGCAGGCCCGGGGGCTTGGGCACCGGGGAGCTGTTTTTT	CASRPGGLGTGELFF
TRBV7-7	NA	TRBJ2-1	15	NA	TGTGCTAGCAGCCCCCAGTTTGGGAGAAGTAATGAGCAGTTCTTC	CASSPQFGRSNEQFF
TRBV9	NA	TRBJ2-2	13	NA	TGTGCCAGCAGCGCACAGGGTACCGGGGAGCTGTTTTTT	CASSAQGTGELFF
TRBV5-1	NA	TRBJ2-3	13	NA	TGCGCCAGCGGGGGGGCTTTTACAGATACGCAGTATTTT	CASGGAFTDTQYF
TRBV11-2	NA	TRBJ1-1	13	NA	TGTGCCAGCGGGCAGGGATTGGGCACTGAAGCTTTCTTT	CASGQGLGTEAFF
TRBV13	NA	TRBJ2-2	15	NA	TGTGCCAGCATCCCAAGCGGCAGTGTACCCGGGGAGCTGTTTTTT	CASIPSGSVPGELFF
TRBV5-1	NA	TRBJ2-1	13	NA	TGCGCCAGCAGCGGACTCTATTACAATGAGCAGTTCTTC	CASSGLYYNEQFF
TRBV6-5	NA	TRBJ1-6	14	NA	TGTGCCAGCAGTCTGGCTACCAGGGTTTCACCCCTCCACTTT	CASSLATRVSPLHF
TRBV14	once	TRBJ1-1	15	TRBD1	TGTGCCAGCAGCCCCGGGACAGGTCGGAACACTGAAGCTTTCTTT	CASSPGTGRNTEAFF
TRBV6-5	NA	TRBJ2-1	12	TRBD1	TGTGCCAGCAGCCGGGACAGGGATGAGCAGTTCTTC	CASSRDRDEQFF
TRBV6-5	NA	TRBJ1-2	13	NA	TGTGCCAGCGCCATGGGCTCGGGCTATGGCTACACCTTC	CASAMGSGYGYTF
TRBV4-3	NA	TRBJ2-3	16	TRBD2	TGCGCCAGCAGCCAAGATGCCCAGCGGGACACAGATACGCAGTATTTT	CASSQDAQRDTDTQYF
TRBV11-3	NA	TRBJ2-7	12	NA	TGTGCCAGCAGCTTAGTTGTCTACGAGCAGTACTTC	CASSLVVYEQYF
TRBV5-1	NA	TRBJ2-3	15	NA	TGCGCCAGCAGCTTACGGGGGTTAAAAACAGATACGCAGTATTTT	CASSLRGLKTDTQYF
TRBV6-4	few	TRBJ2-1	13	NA	TGTGCCAGCGCTTTACACTCCTACAATGAGCAGTTCTTC	CASALHSYNEQFF
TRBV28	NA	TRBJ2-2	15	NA	TGTGCCAGCAGTTTTGTCCGGGCGAGCACCGGGGAGCTGTTTTTT	CASSFVRASTGELFF
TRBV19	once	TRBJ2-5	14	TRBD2	TGTGCCAGTAGTATCCAGGGAGGGCGGGAGACCCAGTACTTC	CASSIQGGRETQYF
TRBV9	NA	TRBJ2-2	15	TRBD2	TGTGCCAGCAGCGTGAGCGGGAGTACCACCGGGGAGCTGTTTTTT	CASSVSGSTTGELFF
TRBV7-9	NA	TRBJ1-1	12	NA	TGTGCCAGCAGCTTAGTAGACAGTGAAGCTTTCTTT	CASSLVDSEAFF
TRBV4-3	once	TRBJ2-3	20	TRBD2	TGCGCCAGCAGCCAAGGACCGGGACTAGCGGGAGGGATTAGCACAGATACGCAGTATTTT	CASSQGPGLAGGISTDTQYF